This entry lists 13 T cell receptor beta chains sequenced from one sample in a study of siplizumab effects on memory and regulatory T cells. Data came from immunoSEQ multiplex PCR; TCRdb stores just in-frame clones and leaves some out. This table has about 50,000 clones, about 88% appearing once. Sequencing was done on a sample of naive CD8+ T cells sorted from blood. The receptors shown here come from a human donor in good health.

The genes are TRBV29-1 and TRBJ2-2; possible D gene TRBD1, 6 bases. The CDR3 length is 17 residues. Trimming cost V 0 bases and J 0 bases, with 14 bases left between them. CDR1 and CDR2 (germline): SQVTM, ANQGSEA. The CDR3 DNA is TGCAGCGTTGAAGATACCCCCAGGGGAGCGAACACCGGGGAGCTGTTTTTT. Its translation is CSVEDTPRGANTGELFF.

The rearrangement uses TRBV7-6 and TRBJ1-1; D remains ambiguous. Per the germline V gene, CDR1 is SGHVS and CDR2 is FNYEAQ. Trimming removed 3 bases from V and 4 bases from J, with 9 bases in between. The CDR3 consists of 13 residues. CDR3 residues: CASSFWPGTEAFF. The CDR3 coding sequence is TGTGCCAGCAGCTTCTGGCCGGGCACTGAAGCTTTCTTT.

The chain joins TRBV10-3 to TRBJ2-7; D unresolved. Germline CDR1 and CDR2: ENHRY and SYGVKD. This CDR3 is built from 12 residues. V lost 5 bases, J lost 6 bases, and 11 bases lay in between. CDR3 coding DNA: TGTGCCATCAGTATGGTGATCGGCGAGCAGTACTTC. Its protein product is CAISMVIGEQYF.

The rearrangement links TRBV6-5 to TRBJ2-1, with 13 bases matching TRBD2. The CDR3 totals 15 residues. Trimming took 4 bases from V and 12 from J; bases not matched to a gene: 9. The germline CDR1 and CDR2 sequences are MNHEY and SVGAGI. Here the CDR3 reads CASSFTGTSGVGQFF. As DNA, the CDR3 is TGTGCCAGCAGTTTTACCGGGACTAGCGGGGTCGGGCAGTTCTTC.

This clone was picked up a small number of times. The V gene is TRBV5-4, the J gene TRBJ1-1; D is ambiguous. The CDR3 has 14 residues. Trimming removed 1 base from V and 0 bases from J, with 7 bases in between. CDR1 and CDR2 from the germline V gene are SGHNT and YYREEE (reference sequence). CDR3 in DNA: TGTGCCAGCAGCTTGTGGGTGATGAACACTGAAGCTTTCTTT. This encodes CASSLWVMNTEAFF. Full variable domain (remainder filled in from reference TRBV5-4 and TRBJ1-1): ETGVTQSPTHLIKTRGQQVTLRCSSQSGHNTVSWYQQALGQGPQFIFQYYREEENGRGNFPPRFSGLQFPNYSSELNVNALELDDSALYLCASSLWVMNTEAFFGQGTRLTVV.

This clone was observed once. The chain recombines TRBV6-4 with TRBJ2-1, with 10 bases aligning to TRBD2. The CDR3 has 16 residues. Unmatched junction bases numbered 5, after V lost 0 bases and J lost 6 bases. CDR1 and CDR2 (germline): MRHNA, SNTAGT. The CDR3 DNA sequence: TGTGCCAGCAGTGACTCGAGCGGGAGGGCTCTCAATGAGCAGTTCTTC. It translates to CASSDSSGRALNEQFF.

The genes are TRBV23-1 and TRBJ1-2; D is ambiguous. TRBV23-1 is sorted into the ORF group, with uncertain function. This CDR3 is built from 13 residues. V was pared by 4 bases and J by 5 bases, with 11 bases between. The CDR3 nucleotides are TGCGCCAGCAGTCGGCGGACGTCTTATGGCTACACCTTC. It codes for CASSRRTSYGYTF.

CDR3 in DNA: TGTGCCAGCAGCTTGCGAGGGGACTATGGCTACACCTTC. This codes for CASSLRGDYGYTF. J is TRBJ1-2 and V is TRBV5-6; the D gene is possibly TRBD1 (5 bases). This CDR3 has 13 residues. Trimming took off 1 base at V and 3 bases at J, with 7 bases between the two ends. The germline CDR1 and CDR2 sequences are SGHDT and YYEEEE. Filled out from reference TRBV5-6 and TRBJ1-2, the complete variable domain reads DAGVTQSPTHLIKTRGQQVTLRCSPKSGHDTVSWYQQALGQGPQFIFQYYEEEERQRGNFPDRFSGHQFPNYSSELNVNALLLGDSALYLCASSLRGDYGYTFGSGTRLTVV.

The gene calls are TRBV7-9 and TRBJ2-7; maybe TRBD2 (6 bases). Per germline, CDR1 SEHNR and CDR2 FQNEAQ (reference sequence). V was shortened by 1 base and J by 2 bases, with 15 bases between the two germline ends. CDR3 length equals 16 residues. Here the CDR3 reads CASSLVGGRITYEQYF. CDR3 in DNA: TGTGCCAGCAGCTTAGTCGGGGGACGGATCACCTACGAGCAGTACTTC.

A single count supports this clone. The chain carries TRBV6-1 and TRBJ2-3; D gene ambiguous. Germline lookup yields CDR1 MNHNS and CDR2 SASEGT. Trimming took 4 bases from V and 2 from J, leaving 13 bases between them. This CDR3 spans 15 amino acids. The CDR3 loop reads CASSVSHVVTDTQYF. The CDR3, as DNA: TGTGCCAGCAGTGTATCGCATGTTGTCACAGATACGCAGTATTTT.

The chain recombines TRBV5-4 with TRBJ2-4; TRBD1 aligns across 8 bases. V lost 4 bases to trimming and J lost 0 bases; unmatched junction nucleotides: 3. CDR1 is SGHNT, CDR2 YYREEE, per germline (reference sequence). The CDR3 length is 15 residues. CDR3 residues: CASSLRGLAKNIQYF. CDR3 DNA sequence: TGTGCCAGCAGCCTCAGGGGGCTAGCCAAAAACATTCAGTACTTC.

The V gene is TRBV5-4, the J gene TRBJ2-3, with D unclear. The CDR3 is 12 residues long. V was cut by 9 bases and J by 4 bases, with 12 bases left in between. From germline, CDR1 is SGHNT and CDR2 YYREEE (reference sequence). CDR3 coding DNA: TGTGCCACCCTCCCTCCTTCAGATACGCAGTATTTT. Encoded protein: CATLPPSDTQYF.

The chain is built from TRBV12-2 and TRBJ1-5; the table's D call, TRBD1, has no DNA check behind it. TRBV12-2 is a known pseudogene. This CDR3 region has 19 residues. The CDR3 loop reads CASRSNGKQGLWVAQPQHF. For the CDR3, the DNA is TGTGCAAGTCGCTCAAATGGGAAACAGGGTTTGTGGGTGGCTCAGCCCCAGCATTTT.